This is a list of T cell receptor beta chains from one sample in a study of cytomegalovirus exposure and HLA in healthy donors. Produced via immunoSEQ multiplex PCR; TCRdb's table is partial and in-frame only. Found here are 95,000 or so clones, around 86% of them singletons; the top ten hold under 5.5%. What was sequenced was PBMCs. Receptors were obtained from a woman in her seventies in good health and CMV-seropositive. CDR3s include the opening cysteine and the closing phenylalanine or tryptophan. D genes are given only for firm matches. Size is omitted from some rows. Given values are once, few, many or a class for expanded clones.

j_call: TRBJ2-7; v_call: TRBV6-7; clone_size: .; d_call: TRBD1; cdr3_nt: TGTGCCAGCAGTTACCGGACAGGGGTGGCGTACGAGCAGTACTTC; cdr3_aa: CASSYRTGVAYEQYF
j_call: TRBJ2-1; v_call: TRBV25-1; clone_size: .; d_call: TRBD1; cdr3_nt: TGTGCCAGCAGTGAACCGGGACAGGTCGGCAATGAGCAGTTCTTC; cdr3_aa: CASSEPGQVGNEQFF
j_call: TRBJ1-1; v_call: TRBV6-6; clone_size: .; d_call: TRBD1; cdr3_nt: TGTGCCAGCAGTACAGGGGGCGTTCGGGAAGCTTTCTTT; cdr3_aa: CASSTGGVREAFF
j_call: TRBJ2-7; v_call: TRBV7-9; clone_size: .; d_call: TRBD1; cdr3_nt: TGTGCCAGCAGCTTAGACCACAGGGGGAACTCCTACGAGCAGTACTTC; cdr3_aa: CASSLDHRGNSYEQYF
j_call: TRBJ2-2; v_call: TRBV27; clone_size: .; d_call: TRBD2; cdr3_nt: TGTGCCAGCAGTATTCAAGGAGCGAGCGGGGTTACCGGGGAGCTGTTTTTT; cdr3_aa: CASSIQGASGVTGELFF
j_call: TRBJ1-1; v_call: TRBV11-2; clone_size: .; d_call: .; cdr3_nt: TGTGCCAGCAGCTTTAACTCCCAAACTGAAGCTTTCTTT; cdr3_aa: CASSFNSQTEAFF
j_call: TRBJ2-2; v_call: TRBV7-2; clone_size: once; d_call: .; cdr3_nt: TGTGCCAGCAGCGTAAAACAGGGGAACACCGGGGAGCTGTTTTTT; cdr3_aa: CASSVKQGNTGELFF
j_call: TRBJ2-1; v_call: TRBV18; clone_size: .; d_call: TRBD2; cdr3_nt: TGTGCCAGCTCACCACAAGGGACTAGCGGGAGGGGTGACAATGAGCAGTTCTTC; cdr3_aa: CASSPQGTSGRGDNEQFF
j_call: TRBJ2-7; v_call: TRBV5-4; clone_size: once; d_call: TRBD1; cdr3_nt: TGTGCCAGCAGCGACCGGGACAGATTCTCCTACGAGCAGTACTTC; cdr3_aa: CASSDRDRFSYEQYF
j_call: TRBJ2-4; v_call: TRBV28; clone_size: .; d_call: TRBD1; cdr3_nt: TGTGCCAGCAGTTTAGGGAGACAGGGGATTAGGGCCAAAAACATTCAGTACTTC; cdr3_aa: CASSLGRQGIRAKNIQYF
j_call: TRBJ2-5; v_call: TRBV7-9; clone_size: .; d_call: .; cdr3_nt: TGTGCCAGCAGCGGAGCGGAGACCCAGTACTTC; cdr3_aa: CASSGAETQYF
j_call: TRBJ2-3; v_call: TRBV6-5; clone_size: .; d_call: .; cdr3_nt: TGTGCCAGCAGAGACACTCTCACAGATACGCAGTATTTT; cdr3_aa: CASRDTLTDTQYF
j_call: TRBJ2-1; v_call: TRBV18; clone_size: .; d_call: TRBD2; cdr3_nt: TGTGCCAGCTCACCGCGTTCCGGGACTAGCAGCCACAATGAGCAGTTCTTC; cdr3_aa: CASSPRSGTSSHNEQFF
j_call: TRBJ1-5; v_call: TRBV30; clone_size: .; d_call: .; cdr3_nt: TGTGCCTGGAGTGTACGTAGGGACTCTATCCAGCATTTT; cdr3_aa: CAWSVRRDSIQHF
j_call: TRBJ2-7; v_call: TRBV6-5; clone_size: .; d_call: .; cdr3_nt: TGTGCCAGCAGTTACTCGAGGTTCTACGAGCAGTACTTC; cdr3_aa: CASSYSRFYEQYF
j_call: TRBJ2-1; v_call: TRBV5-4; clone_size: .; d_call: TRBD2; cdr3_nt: TGTGCCAGCAGCCCTAGCGGGGTGTACTACAATGAGCAGTTCTTC; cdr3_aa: CASSPSGVYYNEQFF
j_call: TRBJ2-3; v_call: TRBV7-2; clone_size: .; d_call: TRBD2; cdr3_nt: TGTGCCAGTCAACTAGCGGGAGGACGTCACACAGATACGCAGTATTTT; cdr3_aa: CASQLAGGRHTDTQYF
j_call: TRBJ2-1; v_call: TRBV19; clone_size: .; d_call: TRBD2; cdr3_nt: TGTGCCAGTAGTATTGGCGGGAGGGCCGGTGAGCAGTTCTTC; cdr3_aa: CASSIGGRAGEQFF
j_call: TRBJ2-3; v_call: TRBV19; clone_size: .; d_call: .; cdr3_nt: TGTGCCAGTAGTAGCCCCCCTATTGGGCGTCGTAATTCAGATACGCAGTATTTT; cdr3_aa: CASSSPPIGRRNSDTQYF
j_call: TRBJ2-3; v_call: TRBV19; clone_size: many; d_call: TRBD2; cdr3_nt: TGTGCCAGTAGTACTGGGACTACGAGCACAGATACGCAGTATTTT; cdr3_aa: CASSTGTTSTDTQYF
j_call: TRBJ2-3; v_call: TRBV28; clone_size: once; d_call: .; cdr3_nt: TGTGCCAGCAGTACCCTCCTCGCGTTCGGAGATACGCAGTATTTT; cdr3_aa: CASSTLLAFGDTQYF
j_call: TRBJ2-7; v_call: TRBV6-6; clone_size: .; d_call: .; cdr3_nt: TGTGCCAGCAGTTACTCCATAACAGGGAATTACGAGCAGTACTTC; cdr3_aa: CASSYSITGNYEQYF
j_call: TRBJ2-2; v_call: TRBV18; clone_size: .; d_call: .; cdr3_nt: TGTGCCAGCTCACCGATGGCAGGGGTGAACGGGGAGCTGTTTTTT; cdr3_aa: CASSPMAGVNGELFF
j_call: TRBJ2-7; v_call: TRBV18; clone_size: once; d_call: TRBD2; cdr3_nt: TGTGCCAGCTCACTTACCCCTTCCGGGCGGGAGGTTTCTGGAGAGCAGTACTTC; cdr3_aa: CASSLTPSGREVSGEQYF
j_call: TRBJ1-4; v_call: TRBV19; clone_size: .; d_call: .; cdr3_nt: TGTGCCAGTAGTATCGACTTGGGTGAAAAACTGTTTTTT; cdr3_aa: CASSIDLGEKLFF
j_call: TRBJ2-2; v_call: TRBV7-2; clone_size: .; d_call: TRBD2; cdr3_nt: TGTGCCAGCAGCCCGGGACTAGCGGGAGGATGGACCGGGGAGCTGTTTTTT; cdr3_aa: CASSPGLAGGWTGELFF
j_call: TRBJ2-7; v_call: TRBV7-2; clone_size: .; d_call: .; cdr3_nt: TGTGCCAGCAGCTTAAGCAGGGATTCCTACGAGCAGTACTTC; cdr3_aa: CASSLSRDSYEQYF
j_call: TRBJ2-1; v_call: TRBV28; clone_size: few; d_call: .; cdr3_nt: TGTGCCAGCAGGTGGAGGGACAATGAGCAGTTCTTC; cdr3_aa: CASRWRDNEQFF
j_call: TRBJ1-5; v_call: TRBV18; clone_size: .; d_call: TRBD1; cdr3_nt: TGTGCCAGCTCACCAGGAGGGGGCCATCAGCCCCAGCATTTT; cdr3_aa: CASSPGGGHQPQHF
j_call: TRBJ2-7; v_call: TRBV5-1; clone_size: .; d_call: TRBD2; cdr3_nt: TGCGCCAGCAGAAGGGGACTAGCCGAATCCTACGAGCAGTACTTC; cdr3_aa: CASRRGLAESYEQYF
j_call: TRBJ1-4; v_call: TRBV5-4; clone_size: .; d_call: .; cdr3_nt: TGTGCCAGCAGTCACACCGGGGGTTCTAATGAAAAACTGTTTTTT; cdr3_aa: CASSHTGGSNEKLFF
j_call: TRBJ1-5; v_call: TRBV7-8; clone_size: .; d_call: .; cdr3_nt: TGTGCCAGCAGCTTAGAGGGAGGGATGTACAATCAGCCCCAGCATTTT; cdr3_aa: CASSLEGGMYNQPQHF
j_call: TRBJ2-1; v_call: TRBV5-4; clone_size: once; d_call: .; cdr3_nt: TGTGCCAGCAGCTTGGAAGTGACTAGCTCCTACAATGAGCAGTTCTTC; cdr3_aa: CASSLEVTSSYNEQFF
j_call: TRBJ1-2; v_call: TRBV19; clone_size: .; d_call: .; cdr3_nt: TGTGCCAGTAGTCCCCGGGGGGGGGCGGATGGCTACACCTTC; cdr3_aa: CASSPRGGADGYTF
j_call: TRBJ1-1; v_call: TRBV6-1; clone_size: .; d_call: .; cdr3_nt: TGTGCCAGCAGTGAAAACCTACTGAACACTGAAGCTTTCTTT; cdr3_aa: CASSENLLNTEAFF
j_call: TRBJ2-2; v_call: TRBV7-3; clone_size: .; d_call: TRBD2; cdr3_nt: TGTGCCAGCAGCTTAACGTTAACGATTAGCGGGGACCTGAACACCGGGGAGCTGTTTTTT; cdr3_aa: CASSLTLTISGDLNTGELFF
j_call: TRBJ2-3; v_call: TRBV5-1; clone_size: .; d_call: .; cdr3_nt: TGCGCCAGCAGCTTGGAACACGCCCCAGATACGCAGTATTTT; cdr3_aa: CASSLEHAPDTQYF
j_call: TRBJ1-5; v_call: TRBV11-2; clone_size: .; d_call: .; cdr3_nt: TGTGCCAGCTCCTTGGAGGGGGGGCCCTGGGGGCCCCAGCATTTT; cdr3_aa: CASSLEGGPWGPQHF
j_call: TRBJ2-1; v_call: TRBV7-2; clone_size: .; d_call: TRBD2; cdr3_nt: TGTGCCAGCAGTCCTCGTAGCGGGACTAACTACAATGAGCAGTTCTTC; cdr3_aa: CASSPRSGTNYNEQFF
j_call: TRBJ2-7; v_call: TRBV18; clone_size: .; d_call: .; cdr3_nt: TGTGCCAGCTCCTATGGTAACGAGCAGTACTTC; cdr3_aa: CASSYGNEQYF
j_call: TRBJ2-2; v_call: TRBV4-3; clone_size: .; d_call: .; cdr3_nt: TGCGCCAGCAGCCAAGAGGCTTCGAACACCGGGGAGCTGTTTTTT; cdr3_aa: CASSQEASNTGELFF
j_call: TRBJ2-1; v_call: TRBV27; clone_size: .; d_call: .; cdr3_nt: TGTGCCAGCAGTCTGCACGACAGGAAGGAGCAGTTCTTC; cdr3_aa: CASSLHDRKEQFF
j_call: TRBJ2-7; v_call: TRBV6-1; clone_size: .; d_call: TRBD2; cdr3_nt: TGTGCCAGCAGTGAAGCGCCTAGCGGGACTTTCGAGCAGTACTTC; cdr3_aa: CASSEAPSGTFEQYF